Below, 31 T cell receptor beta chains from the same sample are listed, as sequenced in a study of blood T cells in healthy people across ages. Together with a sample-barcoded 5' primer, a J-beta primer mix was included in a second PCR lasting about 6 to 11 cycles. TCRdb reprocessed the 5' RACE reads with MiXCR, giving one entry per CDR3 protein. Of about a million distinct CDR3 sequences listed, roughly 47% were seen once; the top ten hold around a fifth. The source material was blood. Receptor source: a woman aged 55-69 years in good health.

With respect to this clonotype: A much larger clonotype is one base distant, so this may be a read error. The CDR3 sequence: CASRGGRAYEQYF. The CDR3 coding sequence is TGTGCCAGCAGAGGCGGGAGGGCCTACGAGCAGTACTTC. The V call is TRBV28, the J call TRBJ2-4; 9 bases line up with TRBD2. The DNA matches TRBJ2-7 better at its end, which makes the J call doubtful. This CDR3 is 13 amino acids long. Germline V gene sequence: CDR1 MDHEN, CDR2 SYDVKM.

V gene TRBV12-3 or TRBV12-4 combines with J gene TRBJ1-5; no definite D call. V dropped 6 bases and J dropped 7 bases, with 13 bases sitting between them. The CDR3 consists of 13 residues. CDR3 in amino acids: CASSLAQGQPQHF. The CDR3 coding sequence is TGTGCCAGCAGCTTGGCCCAAGGGCAGCCCCAGCATTTT.

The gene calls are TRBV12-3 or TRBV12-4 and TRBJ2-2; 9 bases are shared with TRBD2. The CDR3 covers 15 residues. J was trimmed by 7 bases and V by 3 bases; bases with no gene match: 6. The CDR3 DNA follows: TGTGCCAGCAGTTTTTGGCTAGCGGGAATCGGGGAGCTGTTTTTT. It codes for CASSFWLAGIGELFF.

The CDR3 nucleotides read TGTGCCAGCAACGGACAGGGCGCAGATACGCAGTATTTT. Its protein is CASNGQGADTQYF. The V and J genes are TRBV6-1 and TRBJ2-3; 8 bases are shared with TRBD1. The CDR3 is made up of 13 amino acids. From germline, CDR1 is MNHNS and CDR2 SASEGT. V lost 7 bases, J lost 4 bases, and 4 bases stayed unmatched.

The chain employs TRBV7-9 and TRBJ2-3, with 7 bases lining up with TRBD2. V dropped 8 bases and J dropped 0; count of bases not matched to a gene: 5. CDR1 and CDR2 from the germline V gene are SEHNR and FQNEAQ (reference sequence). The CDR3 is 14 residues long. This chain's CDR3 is CASAAGPSTDTQYF. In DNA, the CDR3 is TGTGCCAGCGCAGCGGGACCTAGCACAGATACGCAGTATTTT.

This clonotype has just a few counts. The DNA for the CDR3 is TGCGCCAGCAGAGAACAGGGAGGGAGCTCCTACAATGAGCAGTTCTTC. Encoded protein: CASREQGGSSYNEQFF. The rearrangement joins TRBV5-1 to TRBJ2-1, with TRBD2 as a possible D gene (7 bases). Germline CDR1 SGHRS, CDR2 YFSETQ. The V gene lost 5 bases and the J gene lost 0 bases, with 15 bases spanning the gap. The CDR3 is made up of 16 amino acids. The full variable domain, its missing parts supplied by reference TRBV5-1 and TRBJ2-1, is KAGVTQTPRYLIKTRGQQVTLSCSPISGHRSVSWYQQTPGQGLQFLFEYFSETQRNKGNFPGRFSGRQFSNSRSEMNVSTLELGDSALYLCASREQGGSSYNEQFFGPGTRLTVL.

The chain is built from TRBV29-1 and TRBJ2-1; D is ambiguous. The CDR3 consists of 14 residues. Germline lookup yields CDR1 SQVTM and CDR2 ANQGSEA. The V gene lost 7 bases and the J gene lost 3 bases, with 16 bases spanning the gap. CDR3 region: CSGEANGLYNEQFF. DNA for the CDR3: TGCAGCGGTGAGGCCAACGGCCTCTACAATGAGCAGTTCTTC.

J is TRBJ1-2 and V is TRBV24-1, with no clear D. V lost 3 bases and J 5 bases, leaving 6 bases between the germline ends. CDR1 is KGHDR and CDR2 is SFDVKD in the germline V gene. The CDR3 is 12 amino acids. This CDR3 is CATSDTAYGYTF. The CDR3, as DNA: TGTGCCACCAGTGATACTGCTTATGGCTACACCTTC.

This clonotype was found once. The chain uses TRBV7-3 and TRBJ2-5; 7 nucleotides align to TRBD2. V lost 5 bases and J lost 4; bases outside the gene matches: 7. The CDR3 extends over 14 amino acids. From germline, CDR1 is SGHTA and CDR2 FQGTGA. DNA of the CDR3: TGTGCCAGCAGCATAGGGAGGGCGGTAGAGACCCAGTACTTC. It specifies CASSIGRAVETQYF.

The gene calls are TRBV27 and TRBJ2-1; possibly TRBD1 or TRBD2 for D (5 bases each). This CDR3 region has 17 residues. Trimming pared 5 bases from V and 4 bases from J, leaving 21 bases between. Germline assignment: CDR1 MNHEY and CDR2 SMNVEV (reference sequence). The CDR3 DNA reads TGTGCCAGCAGTAGGCCCGGGGCGGGTATGGCATACAATGAGCAGTTCTTC. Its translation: CASSRPGAGMAYNEQFF.

The CDR3 loop is CASSPRTGPRELIQYF. In nucleotides, the CDR3 is TGTGCCAGCTCACCGCGGACAGGCCCACGGGAGCTCATTCAGTACTTC. The chain links TRBV18 to TRBJ2-7, with D possibly being TRBD1 (7 bases). The last part of the DNA fits TRBJ2-4 better; the J call may be wrong. Germline CDR1 reads KGHSH; CDR2 reads LQKENI. CDR3 length: 16 amino acids.

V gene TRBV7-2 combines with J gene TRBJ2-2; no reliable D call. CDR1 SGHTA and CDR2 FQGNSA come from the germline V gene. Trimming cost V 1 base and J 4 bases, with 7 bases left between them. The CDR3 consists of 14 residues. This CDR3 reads CASSLGPTTGELFF. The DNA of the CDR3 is TGTGCCAGCAGCTTAGGGCCGACCACCGGGGAGCTGTTTTTT.

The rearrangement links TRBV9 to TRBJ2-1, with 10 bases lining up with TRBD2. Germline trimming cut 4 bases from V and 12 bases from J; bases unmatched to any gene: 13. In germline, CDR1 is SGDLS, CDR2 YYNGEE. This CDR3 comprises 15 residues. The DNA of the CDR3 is TGTGCCAGCAGCTCCCAGAAGGCTAGCGGGAGTGGGCAGTTCTTC. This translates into CASSSQKASGSGQFF.

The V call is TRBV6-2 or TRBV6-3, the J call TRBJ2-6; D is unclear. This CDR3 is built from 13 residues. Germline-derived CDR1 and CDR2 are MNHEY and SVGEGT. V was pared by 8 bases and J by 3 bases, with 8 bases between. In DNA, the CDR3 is TGTGCCAGCGGCTCGAATGGGGCCAACGTCCTGACTTTC. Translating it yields CASGSNGANVLTF.

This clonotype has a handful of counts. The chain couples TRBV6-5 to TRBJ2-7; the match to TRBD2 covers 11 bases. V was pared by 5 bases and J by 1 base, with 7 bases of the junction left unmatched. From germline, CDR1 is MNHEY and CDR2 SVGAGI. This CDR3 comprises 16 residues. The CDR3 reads CASSLLAGGSSYEQYF. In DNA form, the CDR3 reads TGTGCCAGCAGTCTTCTAGCGGGAGGTAGTTCCTACGAGCAGTACTTC.

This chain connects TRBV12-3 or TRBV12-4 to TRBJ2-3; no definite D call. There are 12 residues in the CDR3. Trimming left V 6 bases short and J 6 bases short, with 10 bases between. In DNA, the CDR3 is TGTGCCAGCAGCCATGGGTTGGATACGCAGTATTTT. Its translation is CASSHGLDTQYF.

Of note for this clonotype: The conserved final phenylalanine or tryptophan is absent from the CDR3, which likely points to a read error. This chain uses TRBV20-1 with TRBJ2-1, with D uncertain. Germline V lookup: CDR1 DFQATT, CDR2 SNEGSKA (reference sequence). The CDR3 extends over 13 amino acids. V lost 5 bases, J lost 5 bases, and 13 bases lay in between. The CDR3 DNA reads TGCAGTGCTCCCATGGCTTTTGACAATGAGCAGTTCTCC. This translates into CSAPMAFDNEQFS.

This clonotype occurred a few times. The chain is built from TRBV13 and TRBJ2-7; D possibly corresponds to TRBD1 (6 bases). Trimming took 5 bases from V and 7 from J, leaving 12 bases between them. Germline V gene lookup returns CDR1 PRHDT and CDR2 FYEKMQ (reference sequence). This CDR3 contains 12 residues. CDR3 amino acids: CASSLNREEQYF. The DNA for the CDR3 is TGTGCCAGCAGCCTTAACAGGGAGGAGCAGTACTTC.

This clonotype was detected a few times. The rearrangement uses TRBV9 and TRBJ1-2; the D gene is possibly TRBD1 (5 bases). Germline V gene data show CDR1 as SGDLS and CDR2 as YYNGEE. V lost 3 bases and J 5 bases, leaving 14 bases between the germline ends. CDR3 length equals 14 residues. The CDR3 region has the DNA TGTGCCAGCAGCGGGCACAGGAGATCTTATGGCTACACCTTC. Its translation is CASSGHRRSYGYTF.

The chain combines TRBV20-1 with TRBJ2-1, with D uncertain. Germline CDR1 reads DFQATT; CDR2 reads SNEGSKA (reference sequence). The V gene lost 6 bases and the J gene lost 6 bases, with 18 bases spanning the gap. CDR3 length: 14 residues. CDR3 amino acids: CSATDPRPLNEQFF. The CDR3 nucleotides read TGCAGTGCCACGGACCCCAGACCACTCAATGAGCAGTTCTTC.

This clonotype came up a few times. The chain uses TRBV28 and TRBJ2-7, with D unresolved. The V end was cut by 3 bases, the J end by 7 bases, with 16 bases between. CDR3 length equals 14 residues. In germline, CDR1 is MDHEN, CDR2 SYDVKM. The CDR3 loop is CASSLRSTFEEQYF. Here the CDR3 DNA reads TGTGCCAGCAGTTTGAGGTCCACTTTCGAGGAGCAGTACTTC.

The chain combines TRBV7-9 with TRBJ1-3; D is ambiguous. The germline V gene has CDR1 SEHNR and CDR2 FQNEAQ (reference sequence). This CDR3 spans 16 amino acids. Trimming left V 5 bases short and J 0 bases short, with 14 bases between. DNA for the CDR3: TGTGCCAGCAGCACCCGAGCCGGGAGCTCTGGAAACACCATATATTTT. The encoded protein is CASSTRAGSSGNTIYF.

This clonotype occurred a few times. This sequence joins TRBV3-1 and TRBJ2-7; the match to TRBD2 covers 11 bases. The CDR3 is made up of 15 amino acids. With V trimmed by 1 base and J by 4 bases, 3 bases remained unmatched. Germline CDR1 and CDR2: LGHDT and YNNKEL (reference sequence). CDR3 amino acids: CASSQAGLAVYEQYF. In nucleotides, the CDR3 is TGTGCCAGCAGCCAAGCGGGACTAGCGGTGTACGAGCAGTACTTC.

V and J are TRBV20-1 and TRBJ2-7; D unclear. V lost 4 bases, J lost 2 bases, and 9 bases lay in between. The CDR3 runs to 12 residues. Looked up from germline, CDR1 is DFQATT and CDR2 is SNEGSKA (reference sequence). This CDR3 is CSAKPGTYEQYF. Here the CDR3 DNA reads TGCAGTGCTAAGCCAGGTACCTACGAGCAGTACTTC.

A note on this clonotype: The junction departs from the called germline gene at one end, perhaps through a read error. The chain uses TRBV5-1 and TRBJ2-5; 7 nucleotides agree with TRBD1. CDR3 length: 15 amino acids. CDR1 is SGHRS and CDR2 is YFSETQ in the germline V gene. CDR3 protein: CASSFLDREQETQYF. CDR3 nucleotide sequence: TGTGCCAGCAGCTTCTTAGACAGGGAACAAGAGACCCAGTACTTC.

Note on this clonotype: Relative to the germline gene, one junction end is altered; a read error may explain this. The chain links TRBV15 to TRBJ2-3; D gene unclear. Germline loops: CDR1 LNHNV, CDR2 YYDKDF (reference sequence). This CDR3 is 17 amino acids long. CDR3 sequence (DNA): TGTGCCACCGGCAGAGATATACAAGGGATTAGCACAGATACGCAGTATTTT. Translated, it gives CATGRDIQGISTDTQYF.

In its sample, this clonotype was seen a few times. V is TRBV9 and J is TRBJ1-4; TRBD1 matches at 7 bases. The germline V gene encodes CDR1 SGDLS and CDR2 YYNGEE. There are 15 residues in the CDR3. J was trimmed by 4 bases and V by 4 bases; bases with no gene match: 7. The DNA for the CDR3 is TGTGCCAGCAGCCCCCGACAGGGTAGTAATGAAAAACTGTTTTTT. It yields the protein CASSPRQGSNEKLFF.

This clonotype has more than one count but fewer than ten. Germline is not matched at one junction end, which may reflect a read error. As DNA, the CDR3 is TGCGCCAGCATGGGACTAGCCAAAAGCATTCAGTACTTC. Encoded protein: CASMGLAKSIQYF. This chain connects TRBV4-1 to TRBJ2-4; 9 nucleotides agree with TRBD2. The V gene's germline CDR1 is MGHRA and CDR2 YSYEKL. The CDR3 is made up of 13 amino acids.

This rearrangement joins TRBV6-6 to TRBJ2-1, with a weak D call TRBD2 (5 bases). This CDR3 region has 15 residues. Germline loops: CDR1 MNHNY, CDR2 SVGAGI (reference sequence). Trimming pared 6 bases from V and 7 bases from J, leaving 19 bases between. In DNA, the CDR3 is TGTGCCAGCAGGACTCCTAGCCCAGGTATAAATGAGCAGTTCTTC. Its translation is CASRTPSPGINEQFF.

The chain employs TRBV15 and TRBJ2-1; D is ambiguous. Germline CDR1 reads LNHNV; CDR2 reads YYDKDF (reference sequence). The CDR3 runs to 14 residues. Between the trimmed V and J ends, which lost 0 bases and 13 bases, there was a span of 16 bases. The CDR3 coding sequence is TGTGCCACCAGCAGAGACCCCGATTCGGTGACCCAGTTCTTC. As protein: CATSRDPDSVTQFF.

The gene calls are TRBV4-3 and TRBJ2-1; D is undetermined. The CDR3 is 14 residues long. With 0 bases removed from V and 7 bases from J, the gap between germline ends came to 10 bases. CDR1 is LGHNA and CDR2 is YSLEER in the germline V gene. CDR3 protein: CASSQDRGWNEQFF. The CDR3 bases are TGCGCCAGCAGCCAAGATCGAGGATGGAATGAGCAGTTCTTC.